This T cell receptor (beta chain) was sequenced during a study of beta chain features in type 1 diabetes. General study findings and limits: Among patients, naive, central memory and Treg TCRB repertoires appeared more similar than among healthy donors.

The investigators reverse transcribed all of the isolated RNA, so they sequenced expressed TCRB transcripts. Here immunoSEQ multiplex PCR was the method, and the copy in TCRdb shows in-frame clones only, minus some. The data show under 900,000 clones, roughly 17% seen once. This CDR3 has 12 amino acids. Germline CDR1 PRHDT, CDR2 FYEKMQ (reference sequence). V lost 6 bases to trimming and J lost 1 base, with 6 bases between them. This clone was counted many times. The antigen is undetermined. The chain recombines TRBV13 with TRBJ1-1; no clear D gene. The sample taken for sequencing was naive CD4+ T cells from blood. The receptor comes from a woman aged 18 to 35 in good health. DNA of the CDR3: TGTGCCAGCAGTCCCGCGAACACTGAAGCTTTCTTT. Translating it yields CASSPANTEAFF.